The 31 T cell receptor beta chains presented below share a single source sample, sequenced in a study of glioma-infiltrating T cells after dendritic cell vaccination. Sequenced by immunoSEQ multiplex PCR; TCRdb stores in-frame clones only, minus some. Among around 90,000 clones, 81% were seen once, and the ten largest hold 2% to 2.5%. Documented time point: after dendritic cell vaccination, including at tumor progression/relapse. The sequences come from blood, collected after dendritic cell vaccination. These receptors were taken from a human donor with glioblastoma.

The chain has TRBV18 and TRBJ2-7; a weak D match, TRBD2 (6 bases). The CDR3 spans 13 residues. CDR1 KGHSH and CDR2 LQKENI come from the germline V gene. V lost 4 bases, J lost 7 bases, and 14 bases lay in between. DNA for the CDR3: TGTGCCAGCTCACATGCCCCGGGGGAAGAGCAGTACTTC. This codes for CASSHAPGEEQYF.

The gene calls are TRBV7-9 and TRBJ1-4, with unresolved D. The CDR3 runs to 16 residues. Germline CDR1 is SEHNR and CDR2 is FQNEAQ (reference sequence). V was cut by 5 bases and J by 0 bases, with 13 bases left in between. This CDR3 reads CASSPVPIATNEKLFF. CDR3 DNA: TGTGCCAGCAGCCCGGTTCCTATCGCAACTAATGAAAAACTGTTTTTT. Using reference TRBV7-9 and TRBJ1-4 for the parts outside the CDR3, the full variable domain is DTGVSQNPRHKITKRGQNVTFRCDPISEHNRLYWYRQTLGQGPEFLTYFQNEAQLEKSRLLSDRFSAERPKGSFSTLEIQRTEQGDSAMYLCASSPVPIATNEKLFFGSGTQLSVL.

This clone came up a few times. This rearrangement joins TRBV19 to TRBJ2-2; possible D gene TRBD1, 6 bases. Trimming took off 6 bases at V and 4 bases at J, with 15 bases between the two ends. This CDR3 is built from 15 residues. Germline values: CDR1 LNHDA, CDR2 SQIVND (reference sequence). The CDR3 reads CASRTGYRGTGELFF. Here the CDR3 DNA reads TGTGCCAGTAGGACAGGTTATAGGGGCACCGGGGAGCTGTTTTTT.

As concerns this clone: At one of its ends the junction is not consistent with the germline gene, which may arise from a read error. The J gene is TRBJ1-2, the V gene TRBV6-1; 7 bases fit TRBD1. From germline, CDR1 is MNHNS and CDR2 SASEGT. The CDR3 is 14 amino acids. This chain's CDR3 is CACSRTGTNYGYTF. The DNA for the CDR3 is TGTGCCTGCAGCCGGACAGGAACTAACTATGGCTACACCTTC.

V is TRBV28 and J is TRBJ1-4; 8 nucleotides line up with TRBD1. J was trimmed by 14 bases and V by 4 bases; bases with no gene match: 12. CDR3 length equals 14 residues. The germline V gene encodes CDR1 MDHEN and CDR2 SYDVKM. The DNA for the CDR3 is TGTGCCAGCAGTTCTACATCCAGGGGGCGCCGGCTGTTTTTT. Translating it yields CASSSTSRGRRLFF.

The rearrangement uses TRBV6-1 and TRBJ1-6, with 7 bases matching TRBD1. With 5 bases clipped from V and 7 bases from J, the junction kept 5 bases outside the gene matches. CDR1 and CDR2 (germline): MNHNS, SASEGT. The CDR3 runs 14 residues. The CDR3: CASSLQGLNSPLHF. The CDR3 coding sequence is TGTGCCAGCAGTCTACAGGGGTTGAATTCACCCCTCCACTTT.

The V and J genes are TRBV10-1 and TRBJ2-2; 11 positions match TRBD2. The CDR3 runs to 16 residues. J lost 0 bases, V lost 7 bases, and 4 bases had no gene match. The germline V gene has CDR1 WNHNN and CDR2 SYGVQD (reference sequence). This CDR3 is CASTPLAGANTGELFF. CDR3 DNA sequence: TGCGCCAGCACGCCACTAGCGGGGGCGAACACCGGGGAGCTGTTTTTT.

The rearrangement links TRBV4-1 to TRBJ1-2; D is possibly TRBD1 (5 bases). The germline CDR1 and CDR2 sequences are MGHRA and YSYEKL. The CDR3 totals 15 residues. Trimming removed 0 bases from V and 5 bases from J, with 13 bases in between. The CDR3 DNA follows: TGCGCCAGCAGCCAAGATTATACAGGATATTATGGCTACACCTTC. Its protein is CASSQDYTGYYGYTF.

This chain joins TRBV19 and TRBJ1-1; D is perhaps TRBD1 (5 bases). This CDR3 has 15 residues. The V gene lost 3 bases and the J gene lost 0 bases, with 11 bases spanning the gap. The germline V gene has CDR1 LNHDA and CDR2 SQIVND (reference sequence). The CDR3: CASSIGQGVNTEAFF. The CDR3 DNA sequence: TGTGCCAGTAGTATCGGTCAGGGTGTGAACACTGAAGCTTTCTTT. Together with reference TRBV19 and TRBJ1-1, the CDR3 gives the full variable domain: DGGITQSPKYLFRKEGQNVTLSCEQNLNHDAMYWYRQDPGQGLRLIYYSQIVNDFQKGDIAEGYSVSREKKESFPLTVTSAQKNPTAFYLCASSIGQGVNTEAFFGQGTRLTVV.

This clone has just a few counts. The chain uses TRBV29-1 and TRBJ1-2, with D perhaps TRBD1 (6 bases). The CDR3 has 11 amino acids. The germline V gene encodes CDR1 SQVTM and CDR2 ANQGSEA. The V end was cut by 6 bases, the J end by 6 bases, with 11 bases between. The DNA for the CDR3 is TGCAGCGTACAACAGGGAAATGGCTACACCTTC. Translating it yields CSVQQGNGYTF.

This chain uses TRBV9 with TRBJ1-4; 7 positions agree with TRBD1. The CDR3 runs to 12 residues. Germline CDR1 is SGDLS and CDR2 is YYNGEE. The V segment lost 3 bases and the J segment 11 bases; nucleotides outside the gene matches: 4. CDR3 coding DNA: TGTGCCAGCAGCGCTGACAGGGTGAAACTGTTTTTT. Protein: CASSADRVKLFF.

The CDR3 DNA sequence: TGTGCCACCCATCACGGGACAGGGGCCACCGGGGAGCTGTTTTTT. Translation gives CATHHGTGATGELFF. The chain couples TRBV2 to TRBJ2-2; 10 nucleotides agree with TRBD1. V trimming: 10 bases; J trimming: 4 bases; junction bases outside the gene matches: 9. The CDR3 loop spans 15 amino acids. In germline, CDR1 is SNHLY, CDR2 FYNNEI.

The genes are TRBV25-1 and TRBJ2-3, with 13 positions matching TRBD2. Germline V gene data show CDR1 as MGHDK and CDR2 as SYGVNS. The CDR3 extends over 16 amino acids. Trimming at V came to 6 bases and at J to 5 bases, leaving 8 bases not matched to a gene. CDR3 loop: CASSAGLAGEGDTQYF. DNA for the CDR3: TGTGCCAGCAGCGCAGGACTAGCGGGAGAAGGAGATACGCAGTATTTT.

This chain links TRBV5-1 with TRBJ2-7; TRBD2 matches 7 bases. With V trimmed by 6 bases and J by 2 bases, 11 bases remained unmatched. The V gene's germline CDR1 is SGHRS and CDR2 YFSETQ. This CDR3 is built from 15 residues. CDR3 loop: CASTTDSGPTYEQYF. The CDR3 DNA is TGCGCCAGCACAACCGATAGCGGGCCGACCTACGAGCAGTACTTC.

The V call is TRBV30, the J call TRBJ2-3; possible D gene TRBD1, 6 bases. Trimming took 3 bases from V and 1 from J, leaving 11 bases between them. The CDR3 length is 14 residues. Germline values: CDR1 GTSNPN, CDR2 SVGIG (reference sequence). The CDR3 protein is CAWRQGLRTDTQYF. The CDR3 coding sequence is TGTGCCTGGAGGCAGGGGTTACGCACAGATACGCAGTATTTT.

This chain links TRBV15 with TRBJ2-1; D uncertain. This CDR3 spans 13 amino acids. The V and J ends lost 3 bases and 4 bases respectively, with 7 bases between them. Germline assignment: CDR1 LNHNV and CDR2 YYDKDF (reference sequence). This chain's CDR3 is CATSSPGYNEQFF. Written as DNA, the CDR3 is TGTGCCACCAGCAGTCCAGGTTACAATGAGCAGTTCTTC.

This clone was found a few times. The rearrangement joins TRBV10-3 to TRBJ1-1, with 8 bases identical to TRBD1. The CDR3 has 15 amino acids. Germline trimming cut 9 bases from V and 2 bases from J; bases unmatched to any gene: 11. CDR1 is ENHRY, CDR2 SYGVKD, per germline. The CDR3 spells CAINRGYSENTEAFF. CDR3 nucleotides: TGTGCCATTAACAGGGGGTATTCGGAAAACACTGAAGCTTTCTTT.

The V and J genes are TRBV7-9 and TRBJ1-5; 9 bases match TRBD1. Germline-derived CDR1 and CDR2 are SEHNR and FQNEAQ (reference sequence). This CDR3 is built from 17 residues. With 0 bases clipped from V and 9 bases from J, the junction kept 12 bases outside the gene matches. The chain's CDR3 is CASSLAPGQGPFGPQHF. The CDR3 bases are TGTGCCAGCAGCTTAGCTCCGGGACAGGGCCCATTTGGGCCCCAGCATTTT.

V and J are TRBV15 and TRBJ2-5, with D maybe TRBD2 (5 bases). Germline V lookup: CDR1 LNHNV, CDR2 YYDKDF (reference sequence). The ends were cut back, 3 bases at V and 9 bases at J, with 26 bases in the middle. The CDR3 consists of 17 residues. This CDR3 is CATSRDGRAEGGLAQYF. CDR3 DNA sequence: TGTGCCACCAGCAGGGATGGCAGAGCAGAGGGCGGCCTGGCCCAGTACTTC.

The chain is built from TRBV18 and TRBJ1-1; the D gene is possibly TRBD1 (6 bases). The ends were cut back, 3 bases at V and 3 bases at J, with 8 bases in the middle. CDR1 is KGHSH and CDR2 is LQKENI in the germline V gene. This CDR3 is 13 amino acids long. CDR3 in DNA: TGTGCCAGCTCACCGACAGGCTACACTGAAGCTTTCTTT. Encoded protein: CASSPTGYTEAFF.

This clone appeared a few times. V gene TRBV10-1 combines with J gene TRBJ2-7; the D gene is possibly TRBD2 (6 bases). CDR1 and CDR2 (germline): WNHNN, SYGVQD (reference sequence). V lost 7 bases, J lost 3 bases, and 19 bases lay in between. This CDR3 region has 15 residues. CDR3 sequence reads: CASTWASAPYYEQYV. The CDR3 DNA follows: TGCGCCAGCACCTGGGCTAGCGCACCGTACTACGAGCAGTACGTC.

The chain has TRBV27 and TRBJ2-1; D gene uncertain. The CDR3 runs to 15 residues. Germline CDR1 MNHEY, CDR2 SMNVEV (reference sequence). V lost 5 bases, J lost 0 bases, and 11 bases lay in between. The CDR3 nucleotides read TGTGCCAGCAGTGCAACGGTAAGCTCCTACAATGAGCAGTTCTTC. Amino acid sequence: CASSATVSSYNEQFF.

This chain connects TRBV6-5 to TRBJ2-5; D is perhaps TRBD1 (5 bases). This CDR3 has 14 residues. Trimming removed 5 bases from V and 2 bases from J, with 12 bases in between. CDR1 is MNHEY and CDR2 is SVGAGI in the germline V gene. CDR3 nucleotide sequence: TGTGCCAGCAGTGAAGGGGCATATCAAGAGACCCAGTACTTC. Encoded protein: CASSEGAYQETQYF.

The chain is built from TRBV6-1 and TRBJ2-3; 8 bases map to TRBD1. The CDR3 contains 15 residues. CDR1 and CDR2 from the germline V gene are MNHNS and SASEGT. V was clipped by 2 bases and J by 6 bases; unmatched bases: 7. The CDR3 loop is CASSEPGQGWDTQYF. Written as DNA, the CDR3 is TGTGCCAGCAGTGAACCCGGACAGGGTTGGGATACGCAGTATTTT.

In its sample, this clone was seen once. V and J are TRBV30 and TRBJ2-5, with a possible D match to TRBD2 (6 bases). The CDR3 sequence is 12 residues long. Looked up from germline, CDR1 is GTSNPN and CDR2 is SVGIG (reference sequence). V was clipped by 2 bases and J by 4 bases, with 8 bases between them. The DNA of the CDR3 is TGTGCCTGGAGTAAGGGAGGAGAGACCCAGTACTTC. It encodes CAWSKGGETQYF.

The chain is built from TRBV29-1 and TRBJ1-5; weak D call: TRBD1 (5 bases). This CDR3 is 13 amino acids long. Germline V gene data show CDR1 as SQVTM and CDR2 as ANQGSEA. Trimming removed 2 bases from V and 3 bases from J, with 8 bases in between. CDR3: CSVEMGLNQPQHF. The CDR3, as DNA: TGCAGCGTTGAAATGGGGCTCAATCAGCCCCAGCATTTT. Combining the CDR3 with reference TRBV29-1 and TRBJ1-5 gives the whole variable domain SAVISQKPSRDICQRGTSLTIQCQVDSQVTMMFWYRQQPGQSLTLIATANQGSEATYESGFVIDKFPISRPNLTFSTLTVSNMSPEDSSIYLCSVEMGLNQPQHFGDGTRLSIL.

The rearrangement uses TRBV6-5 and TRBJ1-5; a weak D match, TRBD1 (6 bases). Germline CDR1 reads MNHEY; CDR2 reads SVGAGI. V dropped 6 bases and J dropped 7 bases, with 13 bases sitting between them. This CDR3 region has 13 residues. The DNA for the CDR3 is TGTGCCAGCAGCCAGGGGTCCTGGCAGCCCCAGCATTTT. Translation: CASSQGSWQPQHF.

V and J are TRBV28 and TRBJ1-2; 10 bases are shared with TRBD1. Looked up from germline, CDR1 is MDHEN and CDR2 is SYDVKM. This CDR3 has 17 residues. The V and J ends lost 6 bases and 6 bases, in that order; junction bases with no gene match: 16. The CDR3 sequence is CASSIRQGAPQIHGYTF. In DNA, the CDR3 is TGTGCCAGCAGCATCAGACAGGGGGCCCCCCAAATCCATGGCTACACCTTC.

The chain couples TRBV5-6 to TRBJ2-5, with a possible D match to TRBD1 (5 bases). This CDR3 contains 13 residues. Trimming stripped 2 bases from V and 4 bases from J, with 9 bases between. Germline assignment: CDR1 SGHDT and CDR2 YYEEEE. The CDR3 nucleotides are TGTGCCAGCAGCTTCCCAGGGCGAGAGACCCAGTACTTC. It specifies CASSFPGRETQYF.

The chain uses TRBV10-3 and TRBJ1-5; D gene uncertain. Germline assignment: CDR1 ENHRY and CDR2 SYGVKD. The CDR3 runs 14 residues. V gave up 6 bases and J gave up 5 bases, with 14 bases separating them. The CDR3 region is CAIRGAEDDQPQHF. The DNA of the CDR3 is TGTGCCATCAGGGGTGCGGAAGACGATCAGCCCCAGCATTTT.

This chain joins TRBV7-3 and TRBJ2-1; no reliable D call. Germline CDR1 and CDR2: SGHTA and FQGTGA. The V gene lost 4 bases and the J gene lost 4 bases, with 8 bases spanning the gap. The CDR3 is 13 amino acids. CDR3 in DNA: TGTGCCAGCAGCTCGCCACAATACAATGAGCAGTTCTTC. Translation: CASSSPQYNEQFF.